What follows are 8 T cell receptor beta chains derived from one specimen sequenced in a study of regulatory T cells in long-lasting Graves disease. Building the TCR beta libraries relied on iRepertoire HTBI primers, and CDR3 regions underwent Arm-PCR. TCRdb re-analysed the multiplex PCR reads in MiXCR, keeping a single row per CDR3 protein. The table records hundreds of thousands of distinct CDR3 sequences, about 30% of them present only once. Time point given: persistent/refractory GD, antithyroid drugs over 5 years with positive TRAb. TCR sequences were obtained from RNA taken from PBMCs. Sequenced material: peripheral blood mononuclear cells (PBMCs), taken when the disease was refractory, from a patient treated with antithyroid drugs. The receptors come from a female donor with Graves disease.

The gene calls are TRBV7-6 and TRBJ2-1, with TRBD2 identical over 7 bases. Germline V gene sequence: CDR1 SGHVS, CDR2 FNYEAQ. The trim removed 5 bases at V and 8 bases at J, leaving 15 bases unmatched. The CDR3 sequence is 16 residues long. Here the CDR3 reads CASSNIRGREPDEQFF. DNA for the CDR3: TGTGCCAGCAGCAATATCCGCGGGCGGGAGCCGGATGAGCAGTTCTTC.

This clonotype was seen a handful of times. The genes are TRBV19 and TRBJ2-7; the D gene is possibly TRBD2 (5 bases). Looked up from germline, CDR1 is LNHDA and CDR2 is SQIVND (reference sequence). V lost 1 base and J lost 2, with 12 bases in between. The CDR3 length is 15 residues. CDR3 sequence (DNA): TGTGCCAGTAGTATAGGAGGGTCGGGAACCTACGAGCAGTACTTC. The encoded protein is CASSIGGSGTYEQYF.

This clonotype was observed at least ten times. The V and J genes are TRBV12-3 or TRBV12-4 and TRBJ1-4; D might be TRBD1 (6 bases). The ends were cut back, 6 bases at V and 3 bases at J, with 11 bases in the middle. This CDR3 has 14 residues. The CDR3 DNA is TGTGCCAGCAGACGGACAGAGCCTAATGAAAAACTGTTTTTT. Translating gives CASRRTEPNEKLFF.

V gene TRBV18 combines with J gene TRBJ1-1, with D possibly matching TRBD1 (6 bases). Germline CDR1 and CDR2: KGHSH and LQKENI. The CDR3 has 15 amino acids. V gave up 0 bases and J gave up 4 bases, with 12 bases separating them. Written as DNA, the CDR3 is TGTGCCAGCTCACCACCGCCAGGGGCAACCACTGAAGCTTTCTTT. It yields the protein CASSPPPGATTEAFF.

This clonotype was observed many times. This chain's CDR3 is CASKGQGNPFMNTEAFF. CDR3 DNA sequence: TGTGCCAGCAAAGGACAGGGTAACCCTTTTATGAACACTGAAGCTTTCTTT. The chain couples TRBV2 to TRBJ1-1, with 8 bases lining up with TRBD1. CDR1 and CDR2 (germline): SNHLY, FYNNEI. The CDR3 totals 17 residues. With 7 bases clipped from V and 0 bases from J, the junction kept 13 bases outside the gene matches.

V usage is TRBV30 and J usage is TRBJ1-2, with 9 bases that match TRBD1. The CDR3 extends over 13 amino acids. The trim removed 3 bases at V and 6 bases at J, leaving 5 bases unmatched. Germline loops: CDR1 GTSNPN, CDR2 SVGIG (reference sequence). The CDR3 loop is CAWRDRGRNGYTF. The CDR3 DNA is TGTGCCTGGAGGGACAGGGGAAGGAATGGCTACACCTTC.

About this clonotype itself: It may be a read error: a sequence one base away is much more abundant. V gene TRBV28 combines with J gene TRBJ2-5; D unresolved. Germline V gene sequence: CDR1 MDHEN, CDR2 SYDVKM. The CDR3 is made up of 13 amino acids. V lost 3 bases, J lost 5 bases, and 10 bases lay in between. The CDR3, as DNA: TGTGCCAGCAGTTTGCAGGCTACGGAGACCCAGTACTTC. Translated: CASSLQATETQYF.

This clonotype was detected ten times or more. V usage is TRBV10-3 and J usage is TRBJ1-4; 8 positions agree with TRBD1. Losses at the gene ends were 4 bases for V and 5 bases for J; bases not matched to a gene: 9. Germline assignment: CDR1 ENHRY and CDR2 SYGVKD. This CDR3 is 16 amino acids long. The CDR3 DNA reads as TGTGCCATCAGTGCCCGGGACAGGTGCAAAAATGAAAAACTGTTTTTT. It specifies CAISARDRCKNEKLFF.